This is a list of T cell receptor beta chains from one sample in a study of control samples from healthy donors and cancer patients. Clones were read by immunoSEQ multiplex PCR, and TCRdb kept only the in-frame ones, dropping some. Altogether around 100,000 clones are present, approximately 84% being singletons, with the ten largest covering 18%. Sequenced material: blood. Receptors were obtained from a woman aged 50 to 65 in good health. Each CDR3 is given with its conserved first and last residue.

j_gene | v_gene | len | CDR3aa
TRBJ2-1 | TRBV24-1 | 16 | CATSDWGQGLSNEQFF
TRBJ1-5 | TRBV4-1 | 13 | CASSQVLNQPQHF
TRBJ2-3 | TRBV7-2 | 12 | CASSVQHSSQYF
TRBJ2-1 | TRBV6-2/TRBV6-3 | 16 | CASSPPGTSAYNEQFF
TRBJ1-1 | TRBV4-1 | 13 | CASSQGIYTEAFF
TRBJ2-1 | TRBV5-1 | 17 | CASSWREVQVGYNEQFF
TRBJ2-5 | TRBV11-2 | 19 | CASSLGVLGDLTNQETQYF
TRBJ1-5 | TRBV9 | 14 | CASSATGRNQPQHF
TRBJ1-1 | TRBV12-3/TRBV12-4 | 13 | CASSFSSMTEAFF
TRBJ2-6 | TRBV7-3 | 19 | CASSLRARAGASGANVLTF
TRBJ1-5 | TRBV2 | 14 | CASKSQGAGQPQHF
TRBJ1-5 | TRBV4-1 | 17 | CASSQDLPGTGYQPQHF
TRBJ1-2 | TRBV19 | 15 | CASSMGGTSLYGYTF
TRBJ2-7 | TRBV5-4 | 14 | CASSLAATDYEQYF
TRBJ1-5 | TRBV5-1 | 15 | CASSLGGGSNQPQHF
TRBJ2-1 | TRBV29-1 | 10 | CSVGDREQFF
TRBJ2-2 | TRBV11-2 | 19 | CASSLVHNLDYPNTGELFF
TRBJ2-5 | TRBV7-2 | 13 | CASSLGRWETQYF
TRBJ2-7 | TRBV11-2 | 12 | CASSLLDRTLFF
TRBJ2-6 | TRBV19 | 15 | CASTPVRSGANVLTF
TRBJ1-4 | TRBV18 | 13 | CASSSTGTAQLFF
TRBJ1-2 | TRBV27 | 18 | CASSLPSGIAESNYGYTF
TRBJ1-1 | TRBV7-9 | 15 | CASSSGQGGFTEAFF
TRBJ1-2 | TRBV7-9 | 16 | CASSPGYREGDYGYTF
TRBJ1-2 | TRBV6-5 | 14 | CASSYLWDTYGYTF
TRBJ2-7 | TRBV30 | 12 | CAWDRETYEQYF
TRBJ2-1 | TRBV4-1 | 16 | CASSPDLAALNNEQFF